This is a list of T cell receptor beta chains from one sample in a study of Ad26.COV2.S vaccination and SARS-CoV-2 variants. The protocol was immunoSEQ multiplex PCR, while the TCRdb copy is restricted to in-frame clones and leaves out a portion. This sample carries some 450,000 clones, roughly 88% of them seen once, and the ten largest clones take around 4.5%. The sequenced sample was peripheral blood, obtained in a trial of Ad26.COV2.S vaccine versus placebo. Receptor source: a person between 18 and 65 years old who received the Ad26.COV2.S COVID-19 vaccine or a placebo. Both conserved end residues are trimmed from each CDR3. Not all rows give a size; the values are once, few, many and, for expanded clones, a class.

clone size | J gene | V gene | CDR3 protein
few | TRBJ2-7 | TRBV7-2 | ASSPSSYEQY
- | TRBJ2-1 | TRBV28 | ASSLIRNEQF
- | TRBJ2-7 | TRBV7-9 | ASSLLQETYEQY
- | TRBJ1-1 | TRBV7-2 | ASSLGDRGSTEAF
- | TRBJ2-2 | TRBV7-3 | ASSPRTGTSGRPNTGELF
- | TRBJ2-1 | TRBV7-2 | ASSRQGAWVPDNEQF
- | TRBJ2-7 | TRBV28 | ASSSPRTGDYEQY
- | TRBJ2-3 | TRBV5-1 | ATCYGLTSGTDTQY
- | TRBJ1-4 | TRBV2 | ASSEHRSNEKLF
once | TRBJ2-7 | TRBV5-6 | ASSPSGNSYEQY